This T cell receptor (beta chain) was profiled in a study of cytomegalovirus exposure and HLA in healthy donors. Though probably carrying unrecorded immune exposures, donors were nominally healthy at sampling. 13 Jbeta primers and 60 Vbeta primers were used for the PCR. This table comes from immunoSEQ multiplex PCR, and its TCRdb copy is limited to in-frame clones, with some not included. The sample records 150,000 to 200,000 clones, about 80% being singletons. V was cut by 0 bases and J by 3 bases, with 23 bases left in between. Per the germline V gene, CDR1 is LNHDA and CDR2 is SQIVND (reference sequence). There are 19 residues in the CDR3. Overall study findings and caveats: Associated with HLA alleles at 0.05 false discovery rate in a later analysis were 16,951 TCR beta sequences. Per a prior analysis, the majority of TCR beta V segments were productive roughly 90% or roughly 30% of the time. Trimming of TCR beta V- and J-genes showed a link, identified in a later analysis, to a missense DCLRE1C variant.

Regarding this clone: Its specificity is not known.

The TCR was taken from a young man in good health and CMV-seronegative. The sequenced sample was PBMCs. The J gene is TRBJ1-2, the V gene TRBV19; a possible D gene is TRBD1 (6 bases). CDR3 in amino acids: CASSIDPPHLIQGYYGYTF. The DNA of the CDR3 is TGTGCCAGTAGTATAGATCCACCTCATTTAATACAGGGATACTATGGCTACACCTTC.